The rows below give T cell receptor beta chains drawn from one sample of a study of long-term antiretroviral therapy in people with HIV. Sequencing used immunoSEQ multiplex PCR; TCRdb keeps in-frame clones, though not all of them. The data show over 30,000 clones, roughly 97% seen once. Sequenced here: unsorted PBMCs, sampled 7.6 years after starting antiretroviral therapy. These receptors were taken from a man aged 30-40 years with HIV. The conserved cysteine and the conserved F or W are not part of the CDR3 here. Fields, in order: J gene, V gene, CDR3 protein.

TRBJ2-7,TRBV2,ASMGYSGSGEQY
TRBJ1-5,TRBV2,ASSGSRGVSQPQH
TRBJ2-7,TRBV11-2,ASSLGFWGYEQY
TRBJ1-5,TRBV6-1,ASSEGGGRGQPQH
TRBJ1-6,TRBV5-1,ASSLGQGSSYNSPLH
TRBJ2-3,TRBV6-5,ASSYSILIRDTQY
TRBJ1-2,TRBV6-5,ASSYSTGTYGYT
TRBJ2-7,TRBV4-2,ASSQPGTGNYEQY
TRBJ1-6,TRBV6-1,ASSEGQSYSPLH
TRBJ2-5,TRBV11-3,ASSLGTGDSETQY
TRBJ1-5,TRBV6-1,ASSGAGFYSNQPQH
TRBJ2-5,TRBV10-3,AISVQGQETQY
TRBJ2-1,TRBV9,ASSVGRREEQF
TRBJ2-7,TRBV5-1,ASSRGLAEYEQY
TRBJ1-1,TRBV29-1,SVAGAGEAF
TRBJ1-1,TRBV7-3,ASSLGDRSEAF
TRBJ2-5,TRBV7-2,ASSFLLAGGRAKETQY
TRBJ1-2,TRBV28,ATEAVNYGYT
TRBJ2-1,TRBV6-1,ASSEGREGWEQF
TRBJ2-1,TRBV4-1,ASSQEVERRSSYNEQF
TRBJ2-7,TRBV5-4,ASSLGTGTPYEQY
TRBJ2-1,TRBV6-5,ASRTFQGWNEQF
TRBJ1-1,TRBV6-1,ASRGNTEAF
TRBJ1-1,TRBV11-2,ASSPSRVTEAF
TRBJ2-7,TRBV7-6,ASSPPGEHYEQY
TRBJ1-6,TRBV6-4,ASSDGYNSPLH
TRBJ1-4,TRBV19,ASSIREANLLF
TRBJ1-6,TRBV7-8,ASSLDRTTEGYNSPLH
TRBJ2-3,TRBV6-5,ASSYTLQREDTQY
TRBJ1-2,TRBV6-5,ASSSGDRNGYT
TRBJ1-1,TRBV6-6,ASSYSRGVTEAF
TRBJ2-3,TRBV29-1,SVSASGRSTDTQY
TRBJ2-7,TRBV19,ASSIEVLPSYEQY
TRBJ2-3,TRBV5-6,ASSPNLGRADTQY
TRBJ2-5,TRBV6-6,ASSQGGETQY
TRBJ2-5,TRBV6-1,ASSELRGETQY
TRBJ2-1,TRBV5-4,ASSLFGRINEQF
TRBJ2-3,TRBV2,ASIADSHTDTQY
TRBJ1-2,TRBV6-5,ASSYSAGGFGYT
TRBJ1-1,TRBV15,ATSRLFGETEAF
TRBJ1-2,TRBV19,ASSPGGGGVYGYT
TRBJ1-3,TRBV10-3,AISESPESRNTIY
TRBJ2-7,TRBV11-2,ASSLAISEQY